This T cell receptor (beta chain) was recovered during a study of T cells in Graves' hyperthyroidism and ophthalmopathy. The CDR3 extends over 16 amino acids. J lost 1 base, V lost 4 bases, and 4 bases had no gene match. Germline assignment: CDR1 ENHRY and CDR2 SYGVKD. RNA transcripts yielded amplified TCR beta CDR3 regions. The HTBI primer set drove a first-round RT-PCR of the TCR CDR3. TCRdb re-called the multiplex PCR reads through MiXCR, storing one row per CDR3 protein. The sample lists over 500,000 distinct CDR3 sequences, over 15% occurring once. The origin of this receptor is a woman between 18 and 29 years old with Graves' ophthalmopathy. Sequencing was done on a sample of blood. The chain uses TRBV10-3 and TRBJ2-1; TRBD2 agrees at 10 bases. CDR3 nucleotide sequence: TGTGCCATCAGTGTTACTAGCGGGATTTCCTACAATGAGCAGTTCTTC. It encodes CAISVTSGISYNEQFF.